This TCR beta chain was recovered during a study of identical twins. Trimming took 5 bases from V and 8 from J, leaving 9 bases between them. The CDR3 contains 11 residues. CDR1 and CDR2 from the germline V gene are SEHNR and FQNEAQ (reference sequence). MiXCR, run by TCRdb on the 5' RACE reads, gives a single entry per CDR3 protein. This sample has just over 450,000 distinct CDR3 sequences, with more than 13% found just once. This clonotype has a count of ten or more. There were only healthy Caucasians among the donors. These same data were also listed under a study on yellow fever vaccine responses in identical twins.

The chain has TRBV7-9 and TRBJ1-2; no definite D call. Input material: CD4+ T cells sorted from blood. This clonotype was obtained from a woman under 30 in good health. The CDR3 nucleotides are TGTGCCAGCAGCCGACAAGGAGGCTACACCTTC. Translation: CASSRQGGYTF. Looking up the rest from reference TRBV7-9 and TRBJ1-2 gives the full variable domain: DTGVSQNPRHKITKRGQNVTFRCDPISEHNRLYWYRQTLGQGPEFLTYFQNEAQLEKSRLLSDRFSAERPKGSFSTLEIQRTEQGDSAMYLCASSRQGGYTFGSGTRLTVV.